This T cell receptor (beta chain) emerged from a study of blood T cell repertoires in COVID-19. Study-level background: COVID-19 samples collected from the United States, Italy and Spain covered acute and convalescent phases. T cells, B-cell-depleted T cells, or PBMCs supplied cDNA or gDNA.

Original handling: Nucleated cell number was recorded as an estimate derived from reference gene primer amplification. Some clones are missing from TCRdb's copy, which holds only in-frame ones; the method was immunoSEQ multiplex PCR. The V and J calls and clone size were taken over from that table, and D and trimming were inferred from the DNA. The sample consists of 150,000 or so clones, roughly 77% of them appearing once. Germline values: CDR1 LGHNA, CDR2 YSLEER. The ends were cut back, 5 bases at V and 5 bases at J, with 18 bases in the middle. This CDR3 has 15 residues. Material for sequencing was peripheral blood. The chain links TRBV4-3 to TRBJ2-5; D might be TRBD1 (6 bases). The clonotype was recovered from a human donor in a cohort sampled during active COVID-19. CDR3 coding DNA: TGCGCCAGCAGCAAACACCGGGACAAAGCCGAGACCCAGTACTTC. Translation gives CASSKHRDKAETQYF.